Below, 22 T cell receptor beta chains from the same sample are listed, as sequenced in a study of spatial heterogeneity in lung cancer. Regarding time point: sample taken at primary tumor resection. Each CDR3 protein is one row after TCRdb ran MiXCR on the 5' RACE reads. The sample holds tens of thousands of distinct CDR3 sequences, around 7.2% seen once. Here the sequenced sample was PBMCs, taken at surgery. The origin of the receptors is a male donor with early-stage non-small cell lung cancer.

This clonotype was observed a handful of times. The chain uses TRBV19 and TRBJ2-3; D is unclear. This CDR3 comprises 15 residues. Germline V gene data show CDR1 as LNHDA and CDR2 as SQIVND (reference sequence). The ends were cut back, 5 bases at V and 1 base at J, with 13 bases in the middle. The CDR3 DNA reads TGTGCCAGTAGTCCATTCCAAAAGGGCACAGATACGCAGTATTTT. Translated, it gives CASSPFQKGTDTQYF.

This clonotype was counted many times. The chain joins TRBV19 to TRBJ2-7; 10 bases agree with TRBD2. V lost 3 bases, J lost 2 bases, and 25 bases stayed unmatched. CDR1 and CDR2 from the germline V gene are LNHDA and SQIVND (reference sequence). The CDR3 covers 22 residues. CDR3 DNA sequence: TGTGCCAGTAGTATGTCGGAAAACGAGACAGGGTCTACTAGCGGGGCACCCTACGAGCAGTACGTC. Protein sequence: CASSMSENETGSTSGAPYEQYV.

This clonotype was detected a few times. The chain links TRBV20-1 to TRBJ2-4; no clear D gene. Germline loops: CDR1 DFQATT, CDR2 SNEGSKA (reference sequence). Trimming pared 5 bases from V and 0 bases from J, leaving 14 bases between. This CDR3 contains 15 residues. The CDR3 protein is CSAFSPQIAKNIQYF. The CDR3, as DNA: TGCAGTGCTTTTAGTCCTCAGATAGCCAAAAACATTCAGTACTTC.

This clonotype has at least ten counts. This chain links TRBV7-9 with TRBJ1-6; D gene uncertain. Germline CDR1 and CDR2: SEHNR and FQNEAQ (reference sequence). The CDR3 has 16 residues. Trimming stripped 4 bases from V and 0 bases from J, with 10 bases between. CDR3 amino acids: CASSSQGSSYNSPLHF. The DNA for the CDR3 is TGTGCCAGCAGCTCCCAAGGAAGCTCCTATAATTCACCCCTCCACTTT. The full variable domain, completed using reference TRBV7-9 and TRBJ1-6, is DTGVSQNPRHKITKRGQNVTFRCDPISEHNRLYWYRQTLGQGPEFLTYFQNEAQLEKSRLLSDRFSAERPKGSFSTLEIQRTEQGDSAMYLCASSSQGSSYNSPLHFGNGTRLTVT.

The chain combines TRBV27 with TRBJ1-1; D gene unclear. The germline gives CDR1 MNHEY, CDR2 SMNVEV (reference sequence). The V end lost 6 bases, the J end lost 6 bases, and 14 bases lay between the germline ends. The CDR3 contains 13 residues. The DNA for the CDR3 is TGTGCCAGCAGCTCCCAACCGCGAGCTGAAGCTTTCTTT. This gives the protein CASSSQPRAEAFF.

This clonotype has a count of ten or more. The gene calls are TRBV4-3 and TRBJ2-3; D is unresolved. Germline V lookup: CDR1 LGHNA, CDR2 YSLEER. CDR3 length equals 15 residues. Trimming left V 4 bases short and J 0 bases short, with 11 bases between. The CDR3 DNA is TGCGCCAGCAGCCGGGTCGGACCTAGCACAGATACGCAGTATTTT. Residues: CASSRVGPSTDTQYF.

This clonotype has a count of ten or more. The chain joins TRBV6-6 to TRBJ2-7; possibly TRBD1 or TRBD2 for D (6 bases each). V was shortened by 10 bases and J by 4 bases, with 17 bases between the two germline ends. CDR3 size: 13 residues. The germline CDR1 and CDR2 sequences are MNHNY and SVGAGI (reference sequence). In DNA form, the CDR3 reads TGTGCCAACACCCCGGGGGCCGGATACGAGCAGTACGTC. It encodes CANTPGAGYEQYV.

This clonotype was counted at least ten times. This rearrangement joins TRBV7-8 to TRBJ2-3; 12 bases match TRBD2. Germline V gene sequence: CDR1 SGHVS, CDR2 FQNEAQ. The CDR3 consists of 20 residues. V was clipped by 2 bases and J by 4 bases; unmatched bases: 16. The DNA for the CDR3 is TGTGCCAGCAGCTTACCCCGACTAGCGGGAGCATGGGGCCTCTCAGATACGCAGTATTTT. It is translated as CASSLPRLAGAWGLSDTQYF. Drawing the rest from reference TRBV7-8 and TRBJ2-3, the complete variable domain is GAGVSQSPRYKVAKRGQDVALRCDPISGHVSLFWYQQALGQGPEFLTYFQNEAQLDKSGLPSDRFFAERPEGSVSTLKIQRTQQEDSAVYLCASSLPRLAGAWGLSDTQYFGPGTRLTVL.

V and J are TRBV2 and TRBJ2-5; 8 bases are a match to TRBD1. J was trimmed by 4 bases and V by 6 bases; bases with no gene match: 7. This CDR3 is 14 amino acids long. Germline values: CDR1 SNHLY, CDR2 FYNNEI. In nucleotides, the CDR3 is TGTGCCAGCAGCTTCCCAGGGGGCGTAGAGACCCAGTACTTC. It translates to CASSFPGGVETQYF.

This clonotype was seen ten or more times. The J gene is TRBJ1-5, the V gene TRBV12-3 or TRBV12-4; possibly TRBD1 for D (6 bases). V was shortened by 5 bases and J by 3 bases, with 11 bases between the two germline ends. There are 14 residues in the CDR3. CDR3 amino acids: CASSRQGNNQPQHF. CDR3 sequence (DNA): TGTGCCAGCAGTCGGCAGGGGAACAATCAGCCCCAGCATTTT.

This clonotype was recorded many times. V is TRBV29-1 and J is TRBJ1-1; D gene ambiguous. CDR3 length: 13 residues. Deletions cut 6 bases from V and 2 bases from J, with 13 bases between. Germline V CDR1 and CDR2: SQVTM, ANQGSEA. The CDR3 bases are TGCAGCGTCAACGGAAACCCTAACACTGAAGCTTTCTTT. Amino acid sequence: CSVNGNPNTEAFF.

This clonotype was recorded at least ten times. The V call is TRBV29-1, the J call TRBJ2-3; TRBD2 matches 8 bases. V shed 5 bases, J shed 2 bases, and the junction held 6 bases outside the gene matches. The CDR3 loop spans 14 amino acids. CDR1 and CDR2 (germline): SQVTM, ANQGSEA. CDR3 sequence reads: CSVRVGRDTDTQYF. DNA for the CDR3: TGCAGCGTTCGGGTCGGGAGGGACACAGATACGCAGTATTTT.

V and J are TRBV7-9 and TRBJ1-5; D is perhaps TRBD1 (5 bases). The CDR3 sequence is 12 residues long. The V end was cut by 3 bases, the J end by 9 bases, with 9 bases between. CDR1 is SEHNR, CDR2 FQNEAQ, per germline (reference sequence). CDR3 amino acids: CASSLGTSPQHF. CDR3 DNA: TGTGCCAGCAGCTTGGGGACCTCGCCCCAGCATTTT.

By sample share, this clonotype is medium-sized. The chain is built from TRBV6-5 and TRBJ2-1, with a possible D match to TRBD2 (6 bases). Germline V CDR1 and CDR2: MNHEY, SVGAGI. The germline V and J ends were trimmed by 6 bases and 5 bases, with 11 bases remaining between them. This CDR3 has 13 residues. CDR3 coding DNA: TGTGCCAGCAGACTAGCCACACACAATGAGCAGTTCTTC. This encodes CASRLATHNEQFF.

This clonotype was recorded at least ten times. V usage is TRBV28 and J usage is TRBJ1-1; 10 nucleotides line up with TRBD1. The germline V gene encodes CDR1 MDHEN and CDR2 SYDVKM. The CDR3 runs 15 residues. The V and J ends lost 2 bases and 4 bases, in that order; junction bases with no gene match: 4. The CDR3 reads CASSLQTGGLTEAFF. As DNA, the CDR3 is TGTGCCAGCAGTTTACAGACAGGGGGCCTCACTGAAGCTTTCTTT.

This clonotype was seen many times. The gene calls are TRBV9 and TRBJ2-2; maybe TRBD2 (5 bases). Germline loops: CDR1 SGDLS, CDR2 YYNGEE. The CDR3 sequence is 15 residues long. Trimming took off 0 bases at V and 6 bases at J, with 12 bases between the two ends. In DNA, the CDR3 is TGTGCCAGCAGCGTAGCTCCCTCCGGGGCCGGGGAGCTGTTTTTT. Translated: CASSVAPSGAGELFF. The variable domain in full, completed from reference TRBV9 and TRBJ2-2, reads DSGVTQTPKHLITATGQRVTLRCSPRSGDLSVYWYQQSLDQGLQFLIQYYNGEERAKGNILERFSAQQFPDLHSELNLSSLELGDSALYFCASSVAPSGAGELFFGEGSRLTVL.

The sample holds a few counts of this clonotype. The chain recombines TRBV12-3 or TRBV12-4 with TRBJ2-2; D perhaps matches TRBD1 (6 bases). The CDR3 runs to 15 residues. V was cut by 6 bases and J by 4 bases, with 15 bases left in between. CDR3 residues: CASSYPGAGTGELFF. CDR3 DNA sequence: TGTGCCAGCAGCTACCCAGGGGCTGGCACCGGGGAGCTGTTTTTT.

Written as DNA, the CDR3 is TGTGCCAGCAGCCCCAGTGGGGCCACTAACTATGGCTACACCTTC. Its protein is CASSPSGATNYGYTF. The V and J genes are TRBV7-3 and TRBJ1-2; possibly TRBD1 for D (5 bases). Trimming stripped 5 bases from V and 0 bases from J, with 13 bases between. This CDR3 is built from 15 residues. Germline V gene lookup returns CDR1 SGHTA and CDR2 FQGTGA.

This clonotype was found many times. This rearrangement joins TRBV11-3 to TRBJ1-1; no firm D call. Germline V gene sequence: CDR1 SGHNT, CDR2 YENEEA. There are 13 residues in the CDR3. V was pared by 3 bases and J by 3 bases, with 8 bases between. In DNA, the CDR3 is TGTGCCAGCAGCTTCAAGGCTGACACTGAAGCTTTCTTT. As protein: CASSFKADTEAFF.

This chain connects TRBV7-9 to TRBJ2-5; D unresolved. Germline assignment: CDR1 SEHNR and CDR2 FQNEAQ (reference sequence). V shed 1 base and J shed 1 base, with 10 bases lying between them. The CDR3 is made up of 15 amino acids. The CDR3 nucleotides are TGTGCCAGCAGCTTAGTTAGTCACCTCCAAGAGACCCAGTACTTC. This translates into CASSLVSHLQETQYF.

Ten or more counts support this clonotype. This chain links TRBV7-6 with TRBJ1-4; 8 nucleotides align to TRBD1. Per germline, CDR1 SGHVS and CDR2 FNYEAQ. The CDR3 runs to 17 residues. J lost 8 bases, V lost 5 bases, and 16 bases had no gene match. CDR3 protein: CASSLRDRLTKGEKLFF. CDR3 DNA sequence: TGTGCCAGCAGCCTCCGGGACAGGCTAACGAAAGGGGAAAAACTGTTTTTT.

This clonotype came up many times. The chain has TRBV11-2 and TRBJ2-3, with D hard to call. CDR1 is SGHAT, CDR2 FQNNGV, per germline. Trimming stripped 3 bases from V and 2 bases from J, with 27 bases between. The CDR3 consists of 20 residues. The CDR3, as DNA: TGTGCCAGCAGCTTCAGACTCCCCGTATCCACCTTGGGCCCCACAGATACGCAGTATTTT. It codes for CASSFRLPVSTLGPTDTQYF.